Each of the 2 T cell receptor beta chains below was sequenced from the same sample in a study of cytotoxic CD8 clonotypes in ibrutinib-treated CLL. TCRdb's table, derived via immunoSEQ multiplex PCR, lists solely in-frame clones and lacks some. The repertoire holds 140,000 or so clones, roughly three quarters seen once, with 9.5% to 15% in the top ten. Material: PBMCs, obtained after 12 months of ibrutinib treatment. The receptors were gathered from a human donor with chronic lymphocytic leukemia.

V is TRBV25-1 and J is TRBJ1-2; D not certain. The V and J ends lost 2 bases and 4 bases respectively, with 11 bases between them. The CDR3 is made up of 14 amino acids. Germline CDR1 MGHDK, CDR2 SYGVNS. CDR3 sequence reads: CASSEGQAPYGYTF. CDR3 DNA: TGTGCCAGCAGTGAAGGGCAGGCCCCCTATGGCTACACCTTC.

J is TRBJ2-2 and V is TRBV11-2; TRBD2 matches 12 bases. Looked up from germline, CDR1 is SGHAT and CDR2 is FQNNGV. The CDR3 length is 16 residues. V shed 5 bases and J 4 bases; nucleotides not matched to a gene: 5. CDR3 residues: CASSPLAGGRTGELFF. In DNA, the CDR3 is TGTGCCAGCAGCCCACTAGCGGGAGGTCGCACCGGGGAGCTGTTTTTT.